This TCR beta chain was documented in a study of T cells in localized non-small cell lung cancer. Clones were sequenced by immunoSEQ multiplex PCR, and TCRdb holds only the in-frame ones, with some missing. The table includes 25,000 to 35,000 clones, about 90% detected once. Losses at the gene ends were 4 bases for V and 5 bases for J; bases not matched to a gene: 8. The length of the CDR3 is 15 residues. The germline gives CDR1 SGHTA, CDR2 FQGNSA. This sequence was found in a woman aged 35-75 years with stage I lung adenocarcinoma. The source material was peripheral blood, sampled before any cancer treatment. This chain connects TRBV7-2 to TRBJ1-5; TRBD1 aligns across 7 bases. CDR3 coding DNA: TGTGCCAGCAGCTACCAGGGACAGATCGATCAGCCCCAGCATTTT. It encodes CASSYQGQIDQPQHF.